Listed below are T cell receptor beta chains from one sample, sequenced in a study of vaccination and CD4 T cells after COVID-19. Their specific antigens are unknown. TCRdb reanalysed the PCR reads using MiXCR and keeps one entry per CDR3 protein. The sample contains about 15,000 distinct CDR3 sequences, about 39% of which appear only once. Here the sequenced sample was CD4+ T cells from blood, cultured in vitro, taken before SARS-CoV-2 vaccination. These receptors all come from a human donor who had recovered from COVID-19. CDR3s include the opening cysteine and the closing phenylalanine or tryptophan. A D gene is named only where the DNA matches it firmly. Clone size appears in some rows only: once, few, many, or a class for an expanded clone.

clone size | J gene | V gene | D gene | CDR3 protein | CDR3 DNA
few | TRBJ1-3 | TRBV7-8 | TRBD1 | CASSLRQGAHGNTIYF | TGTGCCAGCAGCTTACGGCAGGGGGCACATGGAAACACCATATATTTT
. | TRBJ2-5 | TRBV25-1 | . | CASGPQETQYF | TGTGCCAGCGGGCCCCAAGAGACCCAGTACTTC
. | TRBJ2-7 | TRBV20-1 | TRBD2 | CSARYWASGSSYEQYF | TGCAGTGCTAGATATTGGGCTAGCGGGAGCTCCTACGAGCAGTACTTC
. | TRBJ2-7 | TRBV11-2 | TRBD2 | CASSLLAGVSEQYF | TGTGCCAGCAGCTTATTAGCGGGAGTCAGCGAGCAGTACTTC
. | TRBJ2-7 | TRBV7-6 | . | CASSLRVGEQYF | TGTGCCAGCAGCCTACGAGTGGGCGAGCAGTACTTC
. | TRBJ1-2 | TRBV7-9 | TRBD1 | CASSLGFGTATNYGYTF | TGTGCCAGCAGCTTAGGGTTCGGGACAGCGACGAACTATGGCTACACCTTC
. | TRBJ2-3 | TRBV24-1 | . | CATSEDFTDTQYF | TGTGCCACCAGCGAGGACTTCACAGATACGCAGTATTTT
. | TRBJ2-5 | TRBV7-2 | TRBD2 | CASSLWRGRETQYF | TGTGCCAGCAGCTTATGGCGGGGGAGGGAGACCCAGTACTTC
. | TRBJ2-5 | TRBV27 | TRBD2 | CASSQGLARGETQHF | TGTGCCAGCAGTCAGGGACTAGCTCGCGGGGAGACCCAGCACTTC
few | TRBJ1-5 | TRBV6-5 | . | CASSYSTWADYQPQHF | TGTGCCAGCAGTTACTCAACTTGGGCAGATTATCAGCCCCAGCATTTT
. | TRBJ1-5 | TRBV7-8 | . | CASSLEGQQGINQPLHF | TGTGCCAGCAGCTTAGAAGGTCAACAGGGTATAAATCAGCCCCTGCATTTT
few | TRBJ1-2 | TRBV19 | . | CASSVVGTMRNYGYTF | TGTGCCAGTAGTGTGGTTGGCACAATGAGAAACTATGGCTACACCTTC
few | TRBJ1-1 | TRBV19 | . | CASSIQGSLNTEAFF | TGTGCCAGTAGTATTCAAGGATCCCTGAACACTGAAGCTTTCTTT
. | TRBJ2-5 | TRBV6-5 | . | CASSSRAARLETQYF | TGTGCCAGCAGTTCCCGGGCCGCGAGGCTGGAGACCCAGTACTTC
. | TRBJ2-5 | TRBV15 | TRBD2 | CATSRRLAGSQETQYF | TGTGCCACCAGCAGAAGGCTAGCGGGGAGCCAAGAGACCCAGTACTTC
. | TRBJ2-7 | TRBV2 | . | CARSWPGGEQYF | TGTGCCCGGAGTTGGCCCGGGGGCGAGCAGTACTTC
. | TRBJ2-7 | TRBV20-1 | TRBD2 | CSAEGLAGKSIYEQYF | TGCAGTGCTGAGGGACTAGCGGGCAAAAGCATCTACGAGCAGTACTTC
. | TRBJ1-1 | TRBV20-1 | . | CSARRPGRNTEAFF | TGCAGTGCTAGACGCCCCGGGAGGAACACTGAAGCTTTCTTT
few | TRBJ2-3 | TRBV29-1 | . | CSVEDHDIPTDTQYF | TGCAGCGTTGAAGATCACGATATCCCCACAGATACGCAGTATTTT
few | TRBJ2-3 | TRBV10-1 | . | CASSKGGANPQYF | TGCGCCAGCAGCAAGGGGGGGGCTAATCCGCAGTATTTT
. | TRBJ1-1 | TRBV12-3/TRBV12-4 | TRBD1 | CASSPRLRTGSFGPFF | TGTGCCAGCAGTCCCCGACTCCGGACAGGGTCATTCGGGCCTTTCTTT
. | TRBJ1-1 | TRBV6-1 | TRBD1 | CASRTRDRAGGGSTEAFF | TGTGCCAGCAGAACCCGCGACAGGGCCGGGGGAGGTAGCACTGAAGCTTTCTTT
. | TRBJ1-1 | TRBV4-3 | . | CASSQPPQGIGTEAFF | TGCGCCAGCAGCCAACCTCCGCAGGGTATAGGCACTGAAGCTTTCTTT
. | TRBJ2-3 | TRBV20-1 | TRBD2 | CSASHSSLAGGTTDTQYF | TGCAGTGCTAGTCATTCTTCTCTAGCGGGAGGGACCACAGATACGCAGTATTTT
large | TRBJ2-6 | TRBV6-1 | . | CASSRGPDSGANVLTF | TGTGCCAGCAGCCGGGGGCCAGACTCTGGGGCCAACGTCCTGACTTTC
. | TRBJ1-2 | TRBV28 | . | CASSLQGRANYGYTF | TGTGCCAGCAGTCTCCAAGGGAGAGCTAACTATGGCTACACCTTC
. | TRBJ1-1 | TRBV7-2 | . | CASSLFSGDTEAFF | TGTGCCAGCAGCTTATTCTCCGGGGACACTGAAGCTTTCTTT
few | TRBJ2-3 | TRBV11-3 | TRBD2 | CASSRGLADVTDTQYF | TGTGCCAGCAGCAGGGGACTAGCGGACGTGACAGATACGCAGTATTTT
. | TRBJ1-6 | TRBV11-2 | . | CASSFSGDNSPLHF | TGTGCCAGCAGCTTCTCGGGAGATAATTCACCCCTCCACTTT
few | TRBJ1-5 | TRBV19 | TRBD1 | CASTNRDRASYSNQPQHF | TGTGCCAGTACCAACCGGGACAGGGCCTCTTATAGCAATCAGCCCCAGCATTTT
. | TRBJ1-2 | TRBV9 | . | CASSPMLPSGYGYTF | TGTGCCAGCAGCCCAATGTTGCCTTCAGGCTATGGCTACACCTTC
. | TRBJ1-6 | TRBV19 | . | CASSPRQGPSQNSPLHF | TGTGCCAGTAGTCCCCGCCAGGGACCGAGCCAGAATTCACCCCTCCACTTT
few | TRBJ1-1 | TRBV7-9 | . | CASSLAGLGAEAFF | TGTGCCAGCAGCTTAGCTGGGCTAGGGGCTGAAGCTTTCTTT
. | TRBJ1-1 | TRBV6-2/TRBV6-3 | . | CASSYGRLTGEAFF | TGTGCCAGCAGTTACGGCCGCTTAACGGGGGAAGCTTTCTTT
. | TRBJ1-1 | TRBV19 | . | CASSPSWRNTEAFF | TGTGCCAGTAGTCCTTCTTGGAGGAACACTGAAGCTTTCTTT
few | TRBJ1-1 | TRBV18 | TRBD1 | CASSLQGQGNTEAFF | TGTGCCAGCTCACTACAGGGACAGGGGAACACTGAAGCTTTCTTT
. | TRBJ2-5 | TRBV2 | TRBD2 | CASRRTSGAKETQYF | TGTGCCAGCAGGCGGACTAGCGGCGCGAAGGAGACCCAGTACTTC
. | TRBJ2-2 | TRBV7-2 | . | CASSLGSGENTGELFF | TGTGCCAGCAGCTTAGGGTCAGGGGAAAACACCGGGGAGCTGTTTTTT
. | TRBJ2-5 | TRBV6-2/TRBV6-3 | . | CASSYSADRETQYF | TGTGCCAGCAGTTATTCGGCCGACCGGGAGACCCAGTACTTC
. | TRBJ1-1 | TRBV29-1 | . | CSARSGHPDTEAFF | TGCAGCGCACGATCGGGACATCCGGACACTGAAGCTTTCTTT
once | TRBJ2-3 | TRBV19 | TRBD2 | CASSLAGADTQYF | TGTGCCAGTAGCCTCGCGGGGGCAGATACGCAGTATTTT
few | TRBJ2-3 | TRBV19 | TRBD2 | CASSSKAGGPTDTQYF | TGTGCCAGTAGTTCGAAAGCGGGAGGTCCCACAGATACGCAGTATTTT
few | TRBJ1-1 | TRBV6-1 | . | CASSWGGKGTEAFF | TGTGCCAGCAGCTGGGGGGGTAAGGGCACTGAAGCTTTCTTT
. | TRBJ1-4 | TRBV15 | . | CATSRGGVEKLFF | TGTGCCACCAGCAGAGGGGGAGTTGAAAAACTGTTTTTT
. | TRBJ2-3 | TRBV20-1 | . | CSARDLARLSTDTQYF | TGCAGTGCTAGAGATCTGGCAAGGTTAAGCACAGATACGCAGTATTTT
. | TRBJ2-5 | TRBV7-9 | . | CASSLVGGQGVEMAQYF | TGTGCCAGCAGCTTAGTCGGGGGCCAGGGGGTGGAGATGGCCCAGTACTTC
. | TRBJ2-2 | TRBV6-2/TRBV6-3 | . | CASRYRVDNTGELFF | TGTGCCAGCAGGTACAGGGTAGATAACACCGGGGAGCTGTTTTTT
few | TRBJ1-1 | TRBV20-1 | TRBD1 | CSASDRGQLNTEAFF | TGCAGTGCTAGTGACAGGGGGCAGCTTAACACTGAAGCTTTCTTT
. | TRBJ2-2 | TRBV7-2 | . | CASSLALGLNTGELFF | TGTGCCAGCAGCTTAGCCCTAGGACTGAACACCGGGGAGCTGTTTTTT
medium-sized | TRBJ1-6 | TRBV27 | TRBD1 | CASSLSRGDSPLHF | TGTGCCAGCAGTTTGTCCAGGGGGGATTCACCCCTCCACTTT
. | TRBJ2-5 | TRBV19 | . | CASSIDASQETQYF | TGTGCCAGTAGTATAGATGCTAGCCAAGAGACCCAGTACTTC